The rows below give T cell receptor beta chains drawn from one sample of a study of cytomegalovirus exposure and HLA in healthy donors. The repertoire was sequenced with immunoSEQ multiplex PCR; TCRdb's copy has only in-frame clones and lacks some. The sample consists of roughly 86,000 clones, around 66% of them appearing once. Sequences were obtained from PBMCs. These receptors originate from a young man in good health and CMV-seronegative. Both conserved end residues are trimmed from each CDR3.

v_gene	j_gene	CDR3aa
TRBV27	TRBJ2-1	ASSSWTSEYNEQF
TRBV15	TRBJ2-5	AISAGGPRETQY
TRBV2	TRBJ1-5	ASSEGSSNQPQH
TRBV6-5	TRBJ1-1	ASRLGQKNTEAF
TRBV11-2	TRBJ2-2	ARSGEGTTGELF
TRBV29-1	TRBJ2-1	SVEAGGFYNEQF
TRBV27	TRBJ2-7	ASSLSRRGDRSLQY
TRBV7-9	TRBJ2-3	ASSLVFSGDTQY
TRBV10-3	TRBJ2-3	AIALAGVVDTQY
TRBV10-1	TRBJ2-7	ASSDGSSGTYEQY
TRBV7-9	TRBJ1-2	ASSLGNRGTGYT
TRBV6-6	TRBJ2-7	ASKITSGGAYEQY
TRBV28	TRBJ1-2	ASSLPLSNYGYT
TRBV29-1	TRBJ1-1	SVARTGNTEAF
TRBV15	TRBJ2-2	ATSFWGANTGELF
TRBV19	TRBJ1-5	ASRETDGNQPQH
TRBV27	TRBJ2-7	ASKWRWGPEAAYEQY
TRBV5-1	TRBJ2-3	ASSPTGTSGGADTQY
TRBV19	TRBJ1-2	ASSLTLNYGYT
TRBV6-1	TRBJ2-1	ASSGRTSGSGNEQF
TRBV12-5	TRBJ2-3	ASGSGLAGGMDTQY
TRBV27	TRBJ2-1	ASSSQGLAEAGDEQF
TRBV29-1	TRBJ2-3	SVEGTGRADTQY
TRBV11-2	TRBJ2-2	ASSLTGGDTGELF
TRBV2	TRBJ2-7	ASITPSTSGSYEQY
TRBV7-3	TRBJ2-7	ASSLNRGGEQY
TRBV7-9	TRBJ2-7	SSSLSQGAYEQY
TRBV18	TRBJ2-7	ASSPGRQSEQY